The next 30 T cell receptor beta chains were all read from a single sample in a study of T cell responses to AZD1222 COVID-19 vaccine. Generated by immunoSEQ multiplex PCR, the TCRdb table keeps only in-frame clones and is missing some. The sample holds 150,000 to 200,000 clones, 92% seen once. The specimen was peripheral blood, collected 28 days after the second AZD1222 dose. The source of these receptors is an adult who received the AZD1222 COVID-19 vaccine.

This clone came up once. The V call is TRBV6-5, the J call TRBJ1-1; D is possibly TRBD1 (5 bases). The V end lost 0 bases, the J end lost 4 bases, and 6 bases lay between the germline ends. Germline lookup yields CDR1 MNHEY and CDR2 SVGAGI. This CDR3 has 13 amino acids. CDR3 protein: CASSYSGTTEAFF. As DNA, the CDR3 is TGTGCCAGCAGTTACTCAGGGACCACTGAAGCTTTCTTT.

V is TRBV10-3 and J is TRBJ2-6; D not certain. Per the germline V gene, CDR1 is ENHRY and CDR2 is SYGVKD. The CDR3 covers 15 residues. Trimming left V 11 bases short and J 0 bases short, with 14 bases between. Here the CDR3 reads CAASTWNSGANVLTF. For the CDR3, the DNA is TGTGCCGCCTCGACATGGAACTCTGGGGCCAACGTCCTGACTTTC.

The chain is built from TRBV6-2 or TRBV6-3 and TRBJ1-2, with 7 bases matching TRBD1. Losses at the gene ends were 6 bases for V and 4 bases for J; bases not matched to a gene: 5. Germline lookup yields CDR1 MNHEY and CDR2 SVGEGT. There are 13 residues in the CDR3. CDR3 amino acids: CASSVQGVYGYTF. The DNA for the CDR3 is TGTGCCAGCAGCGTGCAGGGGGTCTATGGCTACACCTTC.

The chain links TRBV27 to TRBJ1-1; perhaps TRBD1 as D (6 bases). Germline CDR1 MNHEY, CDR2 SMNVEV (reference sequence). The CDR3 runs 16 residues. The germline V and J ends were trimmed by 2 bases and 2 bases, with 15 bases remaining between them. The CDR3 DNA reads as TGTGCCAGCAGTTTAGGTTGGGGGCTCGGTAACACTGAAGCTTTCTTT. Amino acid sequence: CASSLGWGLGNTEAFF.

V and J are TRBV2 and TRBJ2-3; D is uncertain. This CDR3 is built from 14 residues. Between the trimmed V and J ends, which lost 8 bases and 0 bases, there was a span of 12 bases. Germline V CDR1 and CDR2: SNHLY, FYNNEI. In DNA, the CDR3 is TGTGCCAGCTTAGCCCTTGCCAGCACAGATACGCAGTATTTT. It codes for CASLALASTDTQYF.

The chain has TRBV28 and TRBJ1-1; D might be TRBD1 (5 bases). This CDR3 comprises 13 residues. Germline V gene sequence: CDR1 MDHEN, CDR2 SYDVKM. V lost 3 bases and J lost 10, with 15 bases in between. The CDR3: CASSFGQGLGAFF. Written as DNA, the CDR3 is TGTGCCAGCAGTTTTGGGCAGGGTCTCGGAGCTTTCTTT.

V gene TRBV9 combines with J gene TRBJ2-7; 7 positions match TRBD2. V lost 3 bases and J lost 3; bases outside the gene matches: 6. CDR1 is SGDLS, CDR2 YYNGEE, per germline. The CDR3 sequence is 14 residues long. The CDR3 DNA reads as TGTGCCAGCAGCGCGGGGGGTACACACTACGAGCAGTACTTC. Translation: CASSAGGTHYEQYF. Full variable domain (remainder filled in from reference TRBV9 and TRBJ2-7): DSGVTQTPKHLITATGQRVTLRCSPRSGDLSVYWYQQSLDQGLQFLIQYYNGEERAKGNILERFSAQQFPDLHSELNLSSLELGDSALYFCASSAGGTHYEQYFGPGTRLTVT.

The chain carries TRBV4-1 and TRBJ1-1; D is perhaps TRBD1 (6 bases). The V end was cut by 2 bases, the J end by 5 bases, with 9 bases between. Looked up from germline, CDR1 is MGHRA and CDR2 is YSYEKL. The CDR3 is 13 residues long. Written as DNA, the CDR3 is TGCGCCAGCAGCCAACAAAGGGGGACTGAAGCTTTCTTT. This codes for CASSQQRGTEAFF.

Note on this clone: The junction shows a germline mismatch at one end, possibly a read error. The rearrangement joins TRBV15 to TRBJ2-6; 9 bases line up with TRBD1. This CDR3 comprises 15 residues. The germline V gene encodes CDR1 LNHNV and CDR2 YYDKDF (reference sequence). This CDR3 is CATSRARTGVNVLTF. The CDR3 coding sequence is TGTGCCACCAGCAGAGCAAGGACAGGGGTCAACGTCCTGACTTTC.

The chain employs TRBV7-2 and TRBJ1-5; D possibly corresponds to TRBD1 (5 bases). This CDR3 has 15 residues. Per germline, CDR1 SGHTA and CDR2 FQGNSA. The V gene lost 7 bases and the J gene lost 5 bases, with 18 bases spanning the gap. For the CDR3, the DNA is TGTGCCAGCACCGCCCAGGGAGGTGGGCATCAGCCCCAGCATTTT. This encodes CASTAQGGGHQPQHF. Using reference TRBV7-2 and TRBJ1-5 for the parts outside the CDR3, the full variable domain is GAGVSQSPSNKVTEKGKDVELRCDPISGHTALYWYRQSLGQGLEFLIYFQGNSAPDKSGLPSDRFSAERTGGSVSTLTIQRTQQEDSAVYLCASTAQGGGHQPQHFGDGTRLSIL.

The count of this clone is one. The chain employs TRBV5-1 and TRBJ2-7, with D perhaps given as TRBD1 or TRBD2 (5 bases each). The germline V gene has CDR1 SGHRS and CDR2 YFSETQ. This CDR3 comprises 16 residues. Deletions cut 0 bases from V and 0 bases from J, with 13 bases between. The CDR3 spells CASSLGGVPISYEQYF. CDR3 sequence (DNA): TGCGCCAGCAGCTTGGGAGGGGTTCCAATCTCCTACGAGCAGTACTTC.

The rearrangement joins TRBV2 to TRBJ2-1; 9 positions agree with TRBD1. Germline CDR1 SNHLY, CDR2 FYNNEI. V lost 7 bases to trimming and J lost 6 bases; unmatched junction nucleotides: 7. This CDR3 contains 14 residues. The CDR3 loop reads CASMGRDRANEQFF. The CDR3 DNA is TGTGCCAGCATGGGTCGGGACAGGGCCAATGAGCAGTTCTTC.

This chain links TRBV27 with TRBJ2-7, with TRBD2 identical over 7 bases. The V gene's germline CDR1 is MNHEY and CDR2 SMNVEV (reference sequence). With V trimmed by 8 bases and J by 7 bases, 8 bases remained unmatched. The CDR3 is made up of 12 amino acids. This CDR3 is CASWIPGGEQYF. CDR3 in DNA: TGTGCCAGCTGGATCCCGGGAGGAGAGCAGTACTTC.

This chain joins TRBV28 and TRBJ1-1; 9 bases are a match to TRBD1. Unmatched junction bases numbered 12, after V lost 4 bases and J lost 6 bases. The CDR3 is 16 residues long. Germline lookup yields CDR1 MDHEN and CDR2 SYDVKM. CDR3 protein: CASSSSRTGAFSEAFF. For the CDR3, the DNA is TGTGCCAGCAGTTCCTCGAGGACAGGGGCGTTCTCTGAAGCTTTCTTT.

This sequence joins TRBV5-6 and TRBJ1-1, with 9 nucleotides matching TRBD1. The germline gives CDR1 SGHDT, CDR2 YYEEEE. V was clipped by 2 bases and J by 0 bases; unmatched bases: 5. The CDR3 has 16 amino acids. In DNA form, the CDR3 reads TGTGCCAGCAGCTTATGGGACAGGGATTTGAACACTGAAGCTTTCTTT. Translated: CASSLWDRDLNTEAFF.

The chain recombines TRBV19 with TRBJ1-1; 7 positions agree with TRBD1. This CDR3 is built from 13 residues. Germline loops: CDR1 LNHDA, CDR2 SQIVND (reference sequence). V lost 8 bases and J lost 2; bases outside the gene matches: 5. CDR3 loop: CASLGQRNTEAFF. In DNA form, the CDR3 reads TGTGCCAGTCTGGGACAGAGAAACACTGAAGCTTTCTTT.

The V gene is TRBV2, the J gene TRBJ1-4; D is uncertain. V was trimmed by 4 bases and J by 4 bases, leaving 10 bases between them. This CDR3 region has 14 residues. The V gene's germline CDR1 is SNHLY and CDR2 FYNNEI. Here the CDR3 DNA reads TGTGCCAGCAGTGTTTCGGGAGTTAATGAAAAACTGTTTTTT. This encodes CASSVSGVNEKLFF.

The gene calls are TRBV6-6 and TRBJ1-2; D perhaps matches TRBD1 (6 bases). V gave up 7 bases and J gave up 7 bases, with 10 bases separating them. Per the germline V gene, CDR1 is MNHNY and CDR2 is SVGAGI (reference sequence). This CDR3 region has 11 residues. CDR3 in amino acids: CASTKGGGYTF. Written as DNA, the CDR3 is TGTGCCAGCACCAAGGGGGGTGGCTACACCTTC.

Only a few counts were recorded for this clone. J is TRBJ1-6 and V is TRBV6-6; D is unclear. Germline V gene lookup returns CDR1 MNHNY and CDR2 SVGAGI (reference sequence). V gave up 4 bases and J gave up 10 bases, with 5 bases separating them. The CDR3 sequence is 11 residues long. This CDR3 is CASSWNSPLHF. In nucleotides, the CDR3 is TGTGCCAGCAGTTGGAACTCACCCCTCCACTTT.

The rearrangement links TRBV6-4 to TRBJ2-6, with 8 bases matching TRBD1. In germline, CDR1 is MRHNA, CDR2 SNTAGT. The CDR3 consists of 18 residues. V shed 3 bases and J 1 base; nucleotides not matched to a gene: 8. CDR3 amino acids: CASSEQGVSSSGANVLTF. The CDR3 DNA follows: TGTGCCAGCAGTGAACAGGGGGTATCTTCGTCTGGGGCCAACGTCCTGACTTTC.

The gene calls are TRBV7-2 and TRBJ2-5; 9 bases line up with TRBD1. This CDR3 contains 12 residues. CDR1 and CDR2 (germline): SGHTA, FQGNSA. V shed 6 bases, J shed 5 bases, and the junction held 1 base outside the gene matches. The CDR3 loop is CASRQGAETQYF. For the CDR3, the DNA is TGTGCCAGCAGACAGGGGGCCGAGACCCAGTACTTC. The full variable domain, its missing parts supplied by reference TRBV7-2 and TRBJ2-5, is GAGVSQSPSNKVTEKGKDVELRCDPISGHTALYWYRQSLGQGLEFLIYFQGNSAPDKSGLPSDRFSAERTGGSVSTLTIQRTQQEDSAVYLCASRQGAETQYFGPGTRLLVL.

This chain's CDR3 is CASSFGGTQETQYF. The CDR3 DNA reads TGTGCCAGCAGCTTCGGGGGGACCCAAGAGACCCAGTACTTC. This chain joins TRBV11-2 and TRBJ2-5; TRBD2 aligns across 7 bases. V trimming: 3 bases; J trimming: 1 base; junction bases outside the gene matches: 2. This CDR3 contains 14 residues. The germline V gene encodes CDR1 SGHAT and CDR2 FQNNGV.

The chain employs TRBV7-2 and TRBJ1-4; D gene uncertain. V was pared by 5 bases and J by 6 bases, with 13 bases between. The CDR3 has 14 residues. Germline assignment: CDR1 SGHTA and CDR2 FQGNSA. The CDR3 nucleotides read TGTGCCAGCAGCCTCCTAGGAGGGTATGAAAAACTGTTTTTT. Translated, it gives CASSLLGGYEKLFF.

This sequence joins TRBV5-1 and TRBJ2-3, with a possible D match to TRBD2 (6 bases). Per the germline V gene, CDR1 is SGHRS and CDR2 is YFSETQ. Trimming took off 4 bases at V and 4 bases at J, with 13 bases between the two ends. This CDR3 region has 14 residues. The CDR3 sequence is CASSHGTFSDTQYF. The CDR3 DNA follows: TGCGCCAGCAGCCACGGGACTTTTTCAGATACGCAGTATTTT.

This chain uses TRBV6-5 with TRBJ1-2; 8 bases are shared with TRBD1. The CDR3 has 15 amino acids. V shed 2 bases, J shed 1 base, and the junction held 3 bases outside the gene matches. CDR1 and CDR2 (germline): MNHEY, SVGAGI. CDR3 nucleotides: TGTGCCAGCAGTTACCGTGGACAGGGTAACTATGGCTACACCTTC. This gives the protein CASSYRGQGNYGYTF.

The rearrangement links TRBV28 to TRBJ2-7; D remains unclear. This CDR3 region has 16 residues. The ends were cut back, 3 bases at V and 0 bases at J, with 15 bases in the middle. The germline CDR1 and CDR2 sequences are MDHEN and SYDVKM. The CDR3 DNA sequence: TGTGCCAGCAGTTTGCCCGCAGGCGTAATCTCCTACGAGCAGTACTTC. This codes for CASSLPAGVISYEQYF.

The chain is built from TRBV19 and TRBJ1-2; 7 bases fit TRBD1. CDR1 and CDR2 from the germline V gene are LNHDA and SQIVND (reference sequence). This CDR3 comprises 13 residues. With V trimmed by 7 bases and J by 3 bases, 5 bases remained unmatched. CDR3 loop: CASTFGTDYGYTF. Here the CDR3 DNA reads TGTGCCAGTACGTTCGGGACAGACTATGGCTACACCTTC. Full variable domain (outside the CDR3, taken from reference TRBV19 and TRBJ1-2): DGGITQSPKYLFRKEGQNVTLSCEQNLNHDAMYWYRQDPGQGLRLIYYSQIVNDFQKGDIAEGYSVSREKKESFPLTVTSAQKNPTAFYLCASTFGTDYGYTFGSGTRLTVV.

The rearrangement links TRBV2 to TRBJ1-4; 7 bases map to TRBD1. Per the germline V gene, CDR1 is SNHLY and CDR2 is FYNNEI. J lost 5 bases, V lost 3 bases, and 6 bases had no gene match. The length of the CDR3 is 15 residues. CDR3 in amino acids: CASSDLDRTNEKLFF. DNA for the CDR3: TGTGCCAGCAGTGACCTGGACAGGACAAATGAAAAACTGTTTTTT.

The chain links TRBV2 to TRBJ1-2; no reliable D call. The CDR3 is made up of 13 amino acids. Germline values: CDR1 SNHLY, CDR2 FYNNEI. Trimming cost V 2 bases and J 5 bases, with 9 bases left between them. CDR3 in DNA: TGTGCCAGCAGTGAATGGCAGATTTATGGCTACACCTTC. Its translation: CASSEWQIYGYTF.

The DNA of the CDR3 is TGTGCCAGCAGCCGGGGACAGGGTATCTACGAGCAGTACTTC. It is translated as CASSRGQGIYEQYF. The gene calls are TRBV7-9 and TRBJ2-7, with 9 bases lining up with TRBD1. This CDR3 contains 14 residues. Germline V gives CDR1 SEHNR, CDR2 FQNEAQ (reference sequence). V shed 5 bases and J 3 bases; nucleotides not matched to a gene: 5.